The rows below give T cell receptor beta chains drawn from one sample of a study of blood T cells in healthy people across ages. TCRdb re-called the 5' RACE reads with MiXCR, one entry per CDR3 protein. The repertoire holds roughly 730,000 distinct CDR3 sequences, with roughly 56% as singletons. The material sequenced was blood. The receptors stem from a man aged 40-49 years in good health. Both conserved end residues are part of each CDR3. D genes are given only for firm matches. Clone size is given for some rows only: seen once, a few or many times, or a class if the clone is expanded.

v_call	d_call	clone_size	j_call	cdr3_aa	cdr3_nt
TRBV3-1	NA	NA	TRBJ1-2	CASSQVALVGRNYGYTF	TGTGCCAGCAGCCAAGTTGCCCTGGTTGGGCGGAACTATGGCTACACCTTC
TRBV5-6	TRBD1	NA	TRBJ2-7	CASSRRGTGFLYF	TGTGCCAGCAGCCGGAGGGGGACAGGGTTTCTGTACTTC
TRBV10-3	NA	NA	TRBJ2-6	CAISEPTGPSGANVLTF	TGTGCCATCAGTGAACCGACAGGTCCGTCTGGGGCCAACGTCCTGACTTTC
TRBV4-3	TRBD2	NA	TRBJ2-5	CASSPRLAKHGQYF	TGCGCCAGCAGCCCACGACTAGCAAAGCACGGGCAGTACTTC
TRBV7-2	NA	few	TRBJ2-1	CASSLFVGGRDEQFF	TGTGCCAGCAGCTTATTTGTGGGGGGACGGGATGAGCAGTTCTTC
TRBV6-5	TRBD2	NA	TRBJ2-3	CASSYLPTSGGAGDTQYF	TGTGCCAGCAGTTACTTACCTACTAGCGGGGGGGCCGGAGATACGCAGTATTTT
TRBV4-2	TRBD1	NA	TRBJ2-1	CASSQEGQGLNEQFF	TGTGCCAGCAGCCAAGAGGGACAGGGGCTCAATGAGCAGTTCTTC
TRBV3-1	NA	NA	TRBJ1-5	CASSHRSNQPQHF	TGTGCCAGCAGCCACAGAAGCAATCAGCCCCAGCATTTT
TRBV6-1	NA	few	TRBJ2-7	CASRTGHSSYEQYF	TGTGCCAGCAGAACGGGACACAGCTCCTACGAGCAGTACTTC
TRBV20-1	NA	NA	TRBJ2-5	CSARDGGPMKETQYF	TGCAGTGCTAGAGATGGGGGACCGATGAAGGAGACCCAGTACTTC
TRBV28	TRBD2	NA	TRBJ2-5	CASSSRVAGGQETQYF	TGTGCCAGCAGTTCCCGGGTAGCGGGGGGCCAAGAGACCCAGTACTTC
TRBV12-3/TRBV12-4	NA	NA	TRBJ2-7	CASSWDNDSYGQYF	TGTGCCAGCAGTTGGGACAACGACTCCTACGGGCAGTACTTC
TRBV27	NA	NA	TRBJ2-7	CASSLYLGSYEQYF	TGTGCCAGCAGTTTATATCTGGGGAGCTACGAGCAGTACTTC
TRBV18	NA	NA	TRBJ1-2	CATPTGLRGVGGYTF	TGTGCCACCCCAACCGGGCTACGAGGGGTCGGTGGCTACACCTTC
TRBV5-4	NA	NA	TRBJ2-6	CASSLRAGGANVLTF	TGTGCCAGCAGCTTGAGAGCGGGTGGGGCCAACGTCCTGACTTTC
TRBV4-3	TRBD2	once	TRBJ2-1	CASGVGASGRGNEQFF	TGCGCCAGCGGGGTTGGGGCGAGCGGGAGAGGAAATGAGCAGTTCTTC
TRBV7-2	TRBD1	few	TRBJ2-7	CASSTGTGVYEQYF	TGTGCCAGCAGCACCGGGACAGGGGTTTACGAGCAGTACTTC
TRBV14	NA	NA	TRBJ2-3	CASSQDAWGFHTDTQYF	TGTGCCAGCAGCCAAGATGCTTGGGGGTTCCACACAGATACGCAGTATTTT
TRBV28	TRBD1	NA	TRBJ2-3	CASTGTGGEDTQYF	TGTGCCAGCACTGGGACAGGGGGCGAAGATACGCAGTATTTT
TRBV7-8	TRBD2	NA	TRBJ2-1	CASSTRTSGSPNEQFF	TGTGCCAGCAGCACCCGGACTAGCGGGAGCCCCAATGAGCAGTTCTTC
TRBV28	NA	NA	TRBJ2-2	CASRPSGDTGELFF	TGTGCCAGCAGGCCTTCAGGGGACACCGGGGAGCTGTTTTTT
TRBV27	TRBD2	few	TRBJ2-3	CASSFGAGELPTDTQYF	TGTGCCAGCAGTTTCGGGGCGGGAGAGCTTCCCACAGATACGCAGTATTTT
TRBV6-6	NA	NA	TRBJ2-5	CASSPSGRSGQETQYF	TGTGCCAGCAGTCCCTCGGGGCGTTCCGGCCAAGAGACCCAGTACTTC
TRBV10-3	NA	NA	TRBJ2-7	CAISGGSERNEQYF	TGTGCCATCAGTGGCGGGTCGGAACGGAACGAGCAGTACTTC
TRBV6-4	TRBD1	NA	TRBJ2-1	CASSYGKGTGAKDEQFF	TGTGCCAGCAGTTACGGGAAGGGGACAGGGGCTAAAGATGAGCAGTTCTTC
TRBV29-1	NA	NA	TRBJ2-5	CSTGTKETQYF	TGCAGCACTGGGACAAAAGAGACCCAGTACTTC
TRBV29-1	NA	many	TRBJ2-5	CSVGTPQETQYF	TGCAGCGTCGGGACACCACAAGAGACCCAGTACTTC
TRBV4-3	NA	NA	TRBJ2-2	CASSQDSGTSNTGELFF	TGCGCCAGCAGCCAAGACTCCGGGACTTCGAACACCGGGGAGCTGTTTTTT
TRBV29-1	NA	NA	TRBJ1-2	CSVEDRTGYTF	TGCAGCGTTGAAGATCGGACGGGATACACCTTC
TRBV7-2	NA	NA	TRBJ2-5	CASRFQSFQETQYF	TGTGCCAGCCGCTTTCAGTCTTTCCAAGAGACCCAGTACTTC
TRBV10-3	NA	NA	TRBJ2-3	CAISQDRDTDTQYF	TGTGCCATCAGCCAAGACCGAGACACAGATACGCAGTATTTT
TRBV29-1	TRBD1	NA	TRBJ2-7	CSVDGTGGDEQYF	TGCAGCGTGGACGGGACAGGTGGGGACGAGCAGTACTTC
TRBV6-1	TRBD1	NA	TRBJ2-3	CASPPTRQGDLRRDTQYF	TGTGCCAGCCCCCCAACTAGACAGGGCGATTTGCGGAGAGATACGCAGTATTTT
TRBV20-1	TRBD2	few	TRBJ2-7	CSARDLVGGPPYEQYF	TGCAGTGCTAGAGATCTAGTGGGAGGGCCACCATACGAGCAGTACTTC
TRBV3-1	TRBD2	NA	TRBJ2-5	CASSQDPPASGRETQYF	TGTGCCAGCAGCCAAGATCCCCCGGCTAGCGGGAGAGAGACCCAGTACTTC
TRBV6-6	NA	once	TRBJ1-5	CASSYSKGKRNQPQHF	TGTGCCAGCAGTTACTCCAAGGGCAAAAGAAATCAGCCCCAGCATTTT
TRBV12-3/TRBV12-4	NA	NA	TRBJ2-5	CASSLHTGSGETQYF	TGTGCCAGCAGTCTTCATACAGGTTCTGGGGAGACCCAGTACTTC
TRBV4-1	NA	NA	TRBJ2-5	CASSPLPVGRETQYF	TGCGCCAGCAGCCCACTCCCGGTTGGAAGAGAGACCCAGTACTTC
TRBV27	NA	NA	TRBJ1-2	CASSLQGSVGGYTF	TGTGCCAGCAGTTTACAGGGGTCGGTGGGTGGCTACACCTTC
TRBV19	NA	NA	TRBJ1-4	CASRQRGQRIQLNEKLFF	TGTGCCAGTAGACAACGAGGACAGCGGATCCAACTAAATGAAAAACTGTTTTTT
TRBV29-1	NA	few	TRBJ2-5	CSVAGDTQETQYF	TGCAGCGTTGCTGGGGACACACAAGAGACCCAGTACTTC
TRBV6-6	NA	NA	TRBJ2-7	CASSWDGYEQYF	TGTGCCAGCAGCTGGGACGGCTACGAGCAGTACTTC
TRBV28	NA	NA	TRBJ2-4	CASSPIAKNIQYF	TGTGCCAGCAGTCCAATAGCCAAAAACATTCAGTACTTC
TRBV28	NA	NA	TRBJ2-1	CASSRGGVSASEQFF	TGTGCCAGCAGCAGGGGGGGCGTCTCCGCAAGTGAGCAGTTCTTC
TRBV11-3	NA	NA	TRBJ2-7	CASSPSPDLNSYEQYF	TGTGCCAGCAGCCCATCCCCCGACCTCAACTCCTACGAGCAGTACTTC
TRBV25-1	NA	NA	TRBJ1-5	CASRAQPGNQPQHF	TGTGCCAGCAGGGCCCAGCCGGGCAATCAGCCCCAGCATTTT
TRBV6-2/TRBV6-3	TRBD2	NA	TRBJ2-7	CASSYSTGREGDEQYF	TGTGCCAGCAGTTACTCGACGGGGCGGGAGGGCGACGAGCAGTACTTC
TRBV5-1	TRBD2	NA	TRBJ2-5	CASSLVHRTSVGQETQYF	TGCGCCAGCAGCTTGGTCCATAGGACTAGCGTAGGACAAGAGACCCAGTACTTC
TRBV28	NA	NA	TRBJ1-2	CASSLWFSWGVSVEGAYGYTF	TGTGCCAGCAGTTTATGGTTTTCTTGGGGGGTTTCGGTCGAAGGGGCCTATGGCTACACCTTC
TRBV3-1	NA	NA	TRBJ2-1	CASSQTLGGEQFF	TGTGCCAGCAGCCAGACACTAGGCGGTGAGCAGTTCTTC
TRBV28	NA	few	TRBJ1-2	CASSLPGTDRDYGYTF	TGTGCCAGCAGTTTGCCCGGGACCGACCGAGACTATGGCTACACCTTC
TRBV5-1	NA	NA	TRBJ2-3	CASKNGAATDTQYF	TGCGCCAGCAAAAATGGGGCCGCCACAGATACGCAGTATTTT
TRBV12-3/TRBV12-4	NA	NA	TRBJ2-7	CASRGTISGSYEQYF	TGTGCCAGCCGGGGCACTATCAGTGGCTCCTACGAGCAGTACTTC
TRBV15	NA	NA	TRBJ1-1	CATSRAGAGMNTEAFF	TGTGCCACCAGCAGAGCGGGGGCGGGGATGAACACTGAAGCTTTCTTT
TRBV21-1	NA	NA	TRBJ2-5	CASSKELWSFLIVLAGEWETQYF	TGTGCCAGCAGCAAAGAACTTTGGTCTTTTCTTATTGTCCTAGCGGGAGAATGGGAGACCCAGTACTTC
TRBV5-1	NA	NA	TRBJ2-5	CASSWNTGQETQYF	TGCGCCAGCAGCTGGAATACAGGGCAAGAGACCCAGTACTTC